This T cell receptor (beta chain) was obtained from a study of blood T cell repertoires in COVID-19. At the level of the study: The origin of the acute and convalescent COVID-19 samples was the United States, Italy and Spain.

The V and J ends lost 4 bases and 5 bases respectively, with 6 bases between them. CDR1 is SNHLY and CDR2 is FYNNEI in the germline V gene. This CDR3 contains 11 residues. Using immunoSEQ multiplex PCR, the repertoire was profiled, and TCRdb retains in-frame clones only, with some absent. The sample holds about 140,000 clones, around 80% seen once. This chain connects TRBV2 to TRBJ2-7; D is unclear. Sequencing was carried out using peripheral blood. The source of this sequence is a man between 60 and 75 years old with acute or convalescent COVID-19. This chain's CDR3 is CASSVYNEQYF. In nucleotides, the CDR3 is TGTGCCAGCAGTGTATACAACGAGCAGTACTTC.